This record concerns one TCR beta chain sequence. The data derive from a study of control samples from healthy donors and cancer patients. TCRdb's table, derived via immunoSEQ multiplex PCR, lists solely in-frame clones and lacks some. Among under 450,000 clones listed, around nine tenths were seen once. Deletions cut 6 bases from V and 8 bases from J, with 17 bases between. The CDR3 has 15 residues. The germline gives CDR1 MDHEN, CDR2 SYDVKM. This sequence was found in a man in his forties with head and neck cancer. Sequencing was carried out using PBMCs. The rearrangement links TRBV28 to TRBJ2-6, with TRBD1 as a possible D gene (6 bases). The CDR3 nucleotides are TGTGCCAGCAGCCAAAGCCAAACAGGGCCCAACGTCCTGACTTTC. Protein product: CASSQSQTGPNVLTF.